This TCR beta chain was identified in a study of cytomegalovirus exposure and HLA in healthy donors (TCRdb year 2017). Regarding the study in general: In an earlier analysis of under 750 of the donors, around 300 Gb of sequence data and 100 million or so unique TCR beta sequences from about 179 million T cells were reported. Genome-wide SNP genotypes for about three fifths of the 666 donors were used in a later genetic analysis, which treated that subset as a discovery cohort. An early release that covered about 600 HLA-typed donors contained about 300 gigabases of sequencing data and 80 million or so unique TCR sequences. The study profiled the T cell repertoires of under 850 subjects by immunosequencing and related them to cytomegalovirus serostatus. Class I and class II HLA loci were covered by the typing at four-digit resolution. The number of typed donors differed by locus: about 620-640 for A, B, C, DRB1 and DQB1; 500 to 550 for DQA1; roughly 600 for DPA1; and about 450 for DPB1. Donor age, sex, ethnicity and CMV serostatus were collected together with the repertoire data. Besides the first cohort of more than 650 subjects, a separate validation cohort made up of over 100 different subjects was used. Every repertoire in the discovery cohort had been generated on one and the same sequencing platform. To predict cytomegalovirus infection status, the study combined high-throughput TCR immunosequencing, statistical association of individual TCRs with disease status, and machine learning. The later analysis used no new phenotypic data to find candidate immune exposures, relying instead on TCR beta sequences and their occurrence across donors. Because of strong linkage in the cohort, roughly five DR-DQ haplotypes were treated as single units for association and clustering. An earlier analysis of approximately 500 of the donors applied high-throughput TCR beta sequencing to assess whether each TCR beta V gene segment acted as functional or pseudogenic. Of the 398 genotyped donors, approximately 83% fell in the genetic ancestry cluster associated with self-reported Caucasian donors. Among some 400 genotyped donors of the cohort, an average of about 240,000 unique TCR beta nucleotide sequences was sequenced per donor, of which about 18% were non-productive. A later analysis re-examined previously published TCR beta repertoires from over 500 donors and added high-resolution HLA genotyping to investigate patterns of TCR occurrence. The study was designed to test whether signatures of past pathogen exposure could be identified by cataloging public T cell receptors.

Preparation of the library involved the immunoSEQ multiplex PCR assay. The multiplex PCR relied on a mix of 60 forward primers for TCR Vbeta segments and 13 reverse primers for TCR Jbeta segments. The CDR3 region of rearranged TCR beta genes was amplified from genomic DNA by a multiplex PCR assay. On the Illumina HiSeq System, the amplified TCR beta libraries were sequenced as 87-base-pair reads. On the study's bioinformatics: Across the roughly 600 repertoires, a later analysis counted 78 million or so unique TCR beta chains, roughly 11 million of which were shared by at least two donors. A nearest-neighbor algorithm error-corrected the raw reads and collapsed the reads into unique sequences, merging closely related sequences to remove PCR and sequencing errors. V, D and J gene segments were assigned by aligning CDR3 sequences to IMGT reference sequences. For a sequence to be retained, a match of at least six nucleotides was required to both a V gene segment and a J gene segment. A rearrangement counted as productive if the CDR3 had no stop codons and remained in frame with V and J, and every other rearrangement counted as non-productive. Following IMGT convention, CDR3 was defined as the stretch from the second conserved V-encoded cysteine up to the conserved J-encoded phenylalanine. In an earlier analysis of 587 of the donors, sequences lacking an unambiguous match to a single V gene segment were excluded. An earlier analysis of 550 to 650 of the donors classified V segments as functional when productive rearrangements were above 56.7% and as segregating when the standard deviation between donors was above 5%. A statistical classification framework was built for diagnosing cytomegalovirus status from the catalog of TCR beta chain sequences. A later analysis assigned V and J genes by comparing TCR nucleotide sequences with IMGT/GENE-DB human TR gene sequences. The TCRdist pipeline was used in a later analysis to assign CDR3 sequences and most-parsimonious VDJ recombination scenarios. In a later analysis, every TCR beta chain was defined by the combination of its CDR3 amino acid sequence and its V-gene family, and reads without a unique V-gene family were dropped. As a way to deal with suspected cross-contamination and a sequencing artifact, a later analysis dropped nearly 600 nucleotide sequences that were highly shared and had low generation probability. In a later analysis, a clonal expansion index for each public chain was calculated from normalized within-repertoire ranks of inferred template counts. A later analysis computed generation probabilities with a VDJ recombination model fitted to out-of-frame rearrangements, and checked the results against IGoR. In a later analysis, TCR-TCR, TCR-HLA and TCR-CMV co-occurrence was scored with hypergeometric tests, and a repertoire-size bias correction was applied to TCR pairs. To estimate false discovery rates, a later analysis permuted the HLA or CMV assignments 20 times. In a later analysis, co-occurring TCRs were grouped using DBSCAN, and TCRdist sequence similarity was added for clustering within HLA-allele-positive subsets. For co-occurrence clustering, repertoires with fewer than 30,000 or more than 120,000 public chains were excluded, along with a handful of repertoires with anomalous nucleotide sharing. Drawn from immuneACCESS, this table holds only the in-frame rearrangements with V and J called that TCRdb kept. Clones are partly lost; checked studies trace under half to an unresolved V gene and leave the rest unexplained. Clonal size and the V and J genes are those of that table, whereas D and trimming came from the DNA. For this sample there are 150,000 to 250,000 clones; around 79% appear just once. 1.5% of the sample is in the top ten clones.

A word on this clone: Its antigen has not been determined. It has no much larger one-base neighbor in the sample; base qualities were not kept.

What the research found in general, with its limitations: Presence/absence analyses assumed roughly uniform sequencing depth across donors, an assumption that may not hold. A further reported finding was that TCR beta sequences accurately predicted the HLA-A and HLA-B alleles for most subjects in the first cohort. In a later analysis, TCR association rates were found to vary across HLA loci, with the most associated TCRs seen for DRB1 alleles and the fewest for HLA-C alleles. In a later genetic analysis, a missense DCLRE1C variant was associated with V-gene and J-gene trimming of TCR beta chains, and the association was replicated in an independent cohort. Strong co-occurrence of HLA alleles, especially DR and DQ, made assigning TCR associations to individual alleles difficult. A later genetic analysis reported fewer N-insertions in productive TCRs among donors in an Asian-associated ancestry cluster than the roughly 720-donor mean. Most TCR sequences were seen in very few donors, while some public TCRs were found in many individuals. Several of the top co-occurrence clusters appeared to be linked to parvovirus B19, influenza, CMV and Epstein-Barr virus, according to a later analysis. The study gave a list of 150 to 200 TCR beta chains associated with cytomegalovirus. A few of the identified cytomegalovirus-associated TCR beta chains were confirmed in vitro to be specific for cytomegalovirus antigens. A cluster of highly shared sequence variants was judged likely to represent a technical artifact of the sequencing pipeline. In a later analysis, most CMV-associated TCR beta chains were found to appear HLA-restricted, with HLA associations seemingly driven largely by CMV exposure. A later analysis found that HLA-associated TCR beta chains were more clonally expanded and had lower generation probabilities than equally common non-associated chains. Linkage disequilibrium might explain the correlated functional status among segregating V segments, but an unknown experimental factor could not be ruled out. In both the original and validation cohorts, the classifier was reported to diagnose cytomegalovirus status with high specificity and sensitivity. Because counts were too low, seventeen rarely observed V segments, including chromosome 9 orphons, were left out of the earlier analysis of several hundred of the donors. In an earlier analysis of around 500 of the donors, most TCR beta V segments appeared in productive rearrangements about 87% or about 30% of the time, broadly matching IMGT annotations. HLA typing was unavailable for some donors at each locus, so association tests used only the typed subset. This cohort had only TCR beta chains sequenced, and the lack of alpha or paired-chain data limited which features could be detected. Immune exposure information for the cohort was limited to CMV serostatus. Specific HLA alleles were associated with around 18,000 TCR beta sequences at a false discovery rate of 0.05 in a later analysis. The authors suggested that the approach could potentially be extended to other disease states and immunological phenotypes.

In total, over 600 healthy bone marrow donors made up the cohort. All cohort members were sampled while nominally healthy, although unrecorded immune exposures were likely present. The donor tested CMV seropositive, placing the donor among the 289 seropositive members of the cohort. A peripheral blood sample was provided by each donor, and peripheral blood mononuclear cells were used for TCR beta sequencing. Genomic DNA was extracted from the blood cell samples with the Qiagen DNeasy Blood Extraction Kit. Sequenced sample: PBMCs. The source of this sequence is a girl between 5 and 17 years old in good health and CMV-seropositive.

The encoded CDR3 is CASSPGVSEQYF. The DNA reads TGTGCCAGCTCACCCGGGGTCAGCGAGCAGTACTTC. The chain uses TRBV18 and TRBJ2-7, with TRBD2 as a weak D call on 5 bases. Based on the germline V gene, the CDR1 and CDR2 sequences are KGHSH and LQKENI. Spanning cysteine to phenylalanine, the CDR3 consists of 12 amino acids. Only CDR3 DNA remains: 36 bases, in frame from the first base. The trim is 3 bases for V and 6 bases for J, with a gap of 9 bases between the germline ends.